Presented here are 3 T cell receptor beta chains from one specimen sequenced in a study of T-cell reconstitution after alpha-beta-depleted transplantation in children. Library preparation (for TCRbeta) was performed with unique molecular identifiers. From the PCR reads, TCRdb called clonotypes with MiXCR, one entry per CDR3 protein. The table includes about 200,000 distinct CDR3 sequences, approximately 7% detected once. The starting material was PBMCs, obtained before TCRalphabeta/CD19-depleted stem cell transplant. The source is a boy aged 2 to 9 with acute lymphoblastic leukemia, due to receive a stem cell transplant.

This clonotype has at least ten counts. V gene TRBV5-6 combines with J gene TRBJ2-4; no clear D gene. The V and J ends lost 1 base and 8 bases respectively, with 10 bases between them. The CDR3 spans 13 residues. Germline assignment: CDR1 SGHDT and CDR2 YYEEEE. The CDR3 region is CASSLIGRDIQYF. CDR3 nucleotide sequence: TGTGCCAGCAGCTTGATAGGACGAGACATTCAGTACTTC.

The chain is built from TRBV20-1 and TRBJ2-5; TRBD2 is a possible D gene (6 bases). The CDR3 extends over 14 amino acids. V shed 5 bases and J shed 4 bases, with 17 bases lying between them. CDR1 is DFQATT, CDR2 SNEGSKA, per germline (reference sequence). In nucleotides, the CDR3 is TGCAGTGCTTGGGACCTTTCCGGGGGAGAGACCCAGTACTTC. This translates into CSAWDLSGGETQYF.

This clonotype has ten or more counts. J is TRBJ1-3 and V is TRBV29-1; D gene unclear. Germline CDR1 SQVTM, CDR2 ANQGSEA. Trimming took 4 bases from V and 0 from J, leaving 10 bases between them. This CDR3 region has 14 residues. The CDR3 sequence is CSVVRSNSGNTIYF. For the CDR3, the DNA is TGCAGCGTTGTCAGGTCAAACTCTGGAAACACCATATATTTT.